These 21 T cell receptor beta chains were all obtained from the same sample, sequenced in a study of metastatic and nonmetastatic thyroid tumors. All patients were treatment-naive before thyroid surgery. TCRdb redid the clone calls on the PCR reads using MiXCR. The repertoire includes about 93,000 clones, roughly 12% of them detected once, and over 9% sits in the top ten. Sequencing input: blood. The receptors stem from a female donor with papillary thyroid cancer or a benign thyroid nodule (not recorded which). Some clones in this sample may be carry-over from other donors' samples.

This clone was seen repeatedly, ten times or more. The chain combines TRBV7-2 with TRBJ1-3, with D hard to call. Germline V gene lookup returns CDR1 SGHTA and CDR2 FQGNSA. Trimming took 1 base from V and 0 from J, leaving 4 bases between them. The CDR3 sequence is 14 residues long. The CDR3: CASSLGISGNTIYF. In DNA form, the CDR3 reads TGTGCCAGCAGCTTAGGAATCTCTGGAAACACCATATATTTT.

This rearrangement joins TRBV7-9 to TRBJ1-1; D remains ambiguous. The V and J ends lost 6 bases and 5 bases respectively, with 13 bases between them. The CDR3 sequence is 13 residues long. CDR1 is SEHNR, CDR2 FQNEAQ, per germline (reference sequence). CDR3 sequence reads: CASSESQKTEAFF. In DNA form, the CDR3 reads TGTGCCAGCAGTGAGAGTCAGAAAACTGAAGCTTTCTTT.

This clone was observed at least ten times. This chain connects TRBV10-3 to TRBJ1-1, with D uncertain. CDR3 length: 14 residues. CDR1 is ENHRY, CDR2 SYGVKD, per germline. Between the trimmed V and J ends, which lost 2 bases and 1 base, there was a span of 8 bases. The CDR3 reads CAISEGSGNTEAFF. The CDR3 coding sequence is TGTGCCATCAGTGAGGGTTCTGGGAACACTGAAGCTTTCTTT.

In its sample, this clone was seen many times. The chain uses TRBV28 and TRBJ1-2; perhaps TRBD1 as D (6 bases). Germline-derived CDR1 and CDR2 are MDHEN and SYDVKM. V was trimmed by 5 bases and J by 7 bases, leaving 20 bases between them. The CDR3 is 15 amino acids. The DNA for the CDR3 is TGTGCCAGCAGTAGGGGGAGGGACTTCGTTCGTGGCTACACCTTC. Protein: CASSRGRDFVRGYTF.

This clone was seen ten or more times. The J gene is TRBJ1-1, the V gene TRBV15; tentatively, D is TRBD1 (6 bases). Between the trimmed V and J ends, which lost 2 bases and 1 base, there was a span of 11 bases. Germline CDR1 is LNHNV and CDR2 is YYDKDF (reference sequence). This CDR3 contains 15 residues. The DNA of the CDR3 is TGTGCCACCAGCAGATTAGGGGGAGCGAACACTGAAGCTTTCTTT. Translated: CATSRLGGANTEAFF.

This clone occurred many times. The chain couples TRBV11-2 to TRBJ2-7; TRBD1 aligns across 7 bases. After removal of 5 bases from V and 0 bases from J, the junction contained 7 bases not matched to a gene. Germline V gives CDR1 SGHAT, CDR2 FQNNGV. CDR3 size: 15 residues. The CDR3 spells CASSPQGQISYEQYF. The CDR3 region has the DNA TGTGCCAGCAGCCCCCAGGGACAGATCTCCTACGAGCAGTACTTC.

In its sample, this clone was seen many times. This chain joins TRBV6-6 and TRBJ2-3, with 12 bases identical to TRBD2. Per the germline V gene, CDR1 is MNHNY and CDR2 is SVGAGI (reference sequence). The ends lost 2 bases at V and 6 bases at J; junction bases unmatched: 6. The CDR3 sequence is 16 residues long. Written as DNA, the CDR3 is TGTGCCAGCAGTTACGTGCTAGCGGGAGGGCCCGATACGCAGTATTTT. It translates to CASSYVLAGGPDTQYF.

This clone was seen ten or more times. This chain uses TRBV6-1 with TRBJ2-5; D may be TRBD2 (5 bases). CDR1 and CDR2 from the germline V gene are MNHNS and SASEGT. Trimming stripped 6 bases from V and 5 bases from J, with 13 bases between. The CDR3 spans 13 residues. Here the CDR3 DNA reads TGTGCCAGCAGCCGAGCAAAGCGGGAGACCCAGTACTTC. Protein product: CASSRAKRETQYF.

At least ten counts were recorded for this clone. The chain is built from TRBV5-1 and TRBJ1-6, with 7 bases lining up with TRBD1. Losses at the gene ends were 2 bases for V and 7 bases for J; bases not matched to a gene: 6. Germline-derived CDR1 and CDR2 are SGHRS and YFSETQ. This CDR3 comprises 15 residues. In DNA form, the CDR3 reads TGCGCCAGCAGCTTAAGACAGGGACTCAATTCACCCCTCCACTTT. Protein sequence: CASSLRQGLNSPLHF.

Remarks on this clone: One junction end disagrees with the germline gene, perhaps due to a read error. This chain uses TRBV7-2 with TRBJ2-6; maybe TRBD1 (5 bases). Germline assignment: CDR1 SGHTA and CDR2 FQGNSA. This CDR3 has 14 residues. The CDR3 is CASSPISGANILTF. The CDR3 DNA reads as TGTGCCAGCAGCCCGATCTCTGGGGCCAACATCCTGACTTTC.

This clone was picked up many times. The chain carries TRBV28 and TRBJ1-2, with D tentatively TRBD1 (5 bases). The length of the CDR3 is 13 residues. Germline V gene data show CDR1 as MDHEN and CDR2 as SYDVKM. The ends were cut back, 11 bases at V and 0 bases at J, with 13 bases in the middle. CDR3 nucleotides: TGTGCCTGTACCTCGACAGCTAACTATGGCTACACCTTC. Translating gives CACTSTANYGYTF.

This clone appeared many times. The V call is TRBV5-6, the J call TRBJ1-5, with 10 bases matching TRBD1. Germline CDR1 reads SGHDT; CDR2 reads YYEEEE. The CDR3 is 15 amino acids. The J segment lost 6 bases and the V segment lost 4 bases, leaving 7 bases of the junction unmatched. The CDR3 region is CASSAGQGFRQPQHF. CDR3 coding DNA: TGTGCCAGCAGCGCGGGACAGGGGTTCCGTCAGCCCCAGCATTTT.

This clone was seen at least ten times. V is TRBV5-1 and J is TRBJ2-2; 7 bases are a match to TRBD1. CDR3 length: 15 residues. With V trimmed by 4 bases and J by 6 bases, 9 bases remained unmatched. From germline, CDR1 is SGHRS and CDR2 YFSETQ. The CDR3 is CASSIGQDGSGELFF. The CDR3, as DNA: TGCGCCAGCAGCATTGGACAGGACGGTTCCGGGGAGCTGTTTTTT.

The sample holds many counts of this clone. The genes are TRBV20-1 and TRBJ2-6, with unresolved D. Germline V gene sequence: CDR1 DFQATT, CDR2 SNEGSKA (reference sequence). Trimming removed 6 bases from V and 0 bases from J, with 21 bases in between. CDR3 size: 18 residues. The DNA of the CDR3 is TGCAGTGCACAGAGAGGATTTGGTATGCCCTCTGGGGCCAACGTCCTGACTTTC. Residues: CSAQRGFGMPSGANVLTF.

This clone has at least ten counts. The genes are TRBV7-9 and TRBJ2-1; 10 bases fit TRBD2. Germline V lookup: CDR1 SEHNR, CDR2 FQNEAQ (reference sequence). J was trimmed by 5 bases and V by 3 bases; bases with no gene match: 10. The CDR3 sequence is 17 residues long. CDR3 sequence: CASSFSGGRANNNEQFF. CDR3 nucleotides: TGTGCCAGCAGCTTTAGCGGGGGGCGGGCTAATAACAATGAGCAGTTCTTC.

This clone was counted many times. This CDR3 is also generated by other DNA sequences in the sample. The chain has TRBV28 and TRBJ2-5, with D hard to call. Germline assignment: CDR1 MDHEN and CDR2 SYDVKM. V was shortened by 4 bases and J by 1 base, with 19 bases between the two germline ends. The CDR3 spans 17 residues. CDR3 region: CASSSLDGGPPQETQYF. The CDR3 coding sequence is TGTGCCAGCAGTTCCCTGGACGGCGGTCCTCCCCAAGAGACCCAGTACTTC.

This clone was picked up many times. The chain uses TRBV3-1 and TRBJ1-5, with D tentatively TRBD1 (6 bases). CDR1 and CDR2 from the germline V gene are LGHDT and YNNKEL (reference sequence). The CDR3 extends over 14 amino acids. With 1 base removed from V and 6 bases from J, the gap between germline ends came to 10 bases. DNA of the CDR3: TGTGCCAGCAGCCAAGCAGGGGTAGGTCAGCCCCAGCATTTT. Protein product: CASSQAGVGQPQHF.

This clone was detected a few times. This sequence may be a read error, since a much larger clone differs from it by one base. The J gene is TRBJ2-1, the V gene TRBV5-1, with D unresolved. V was shortened by 10 bases and J by 6 bases, with 14 bases between the two germline ends. The CDR3 runs to 12 residues. CDR1 and CDR2 from the germline V gene are SGHRS and YFSETQ. In DNA form, the CDR3 reads TGCGCCGGCTCCGATTCGGGCAATGAGCAGTTCTTC. Protein product: CAGSDSGNEQFF.

This clone was picked up many times. The chain uses TRBV12-5 and TRBJ1-1, with D maybe TRBD1 (6 bases). Germline V gene lookup returns CDR1 LGHNT and CDR2 FRNRAP. The V end was cut by 5 bases, the J end by 0 bases, with 10 bases between. This CDR3 region has 14 residues. The chain's CDR3 is CASGKDSLNTEAFF. CDR3 DNA: TGTGCTAGTGGTAAGGACAGCCTGAACACTGAAGCTTTCTTT. Full variable domain (rest looked up from reference TRBV12-5 and TRBJ1-1): DARVTQTPRHKVTEMGQEVTMRCQPILGHNTVFWYRQTMMQGLELLAYFRNRAPLDDSGMPKDRFSAEMPDATLATLKIQPSEPRDSAVYFCASGKDSLNTEAFFGQGTRLTVV.

Ten or more counts support this clone. The CDR3 region is CASSYSSWGGHTGELFF. The CDR3 nucleotides are TGTGCCAGCAGTTACTCGAGTTGGGGGGGCCACACCGGGGAGCTGTTTTTT. V usage is TRBV6-6 and J usage is TRBJ2-2; possible D gene TRBD2, 7 bases. The CDR3 has 17 amino acids. CDR1 MNHNY and CDR2 SVGAGI come from the germline V gene (reference sequence). Trimming took 0 bases from V and 3 from J, leaving 14 bases between them.

The sample holds many counts of this clone. J is TRBJ2-1 and V is TRBV28; tentative D call: TRBD2 (5 bases). Between the trimmed V and J ends, which lost 6 bases and 1 base, there was a span of 10 bases. Germline assignment: CDR1 MDHEN and CDR2 SYDVKM. The CDR3 has 14 residues. The CDR3, as DNA: TGTGCCAGCAGCCCACGAGGGTCCTACAATGAGCAGTTCTTC. This gives the protein CASSPRGSYNEQFF.